This TCR beta chain was profiled in a study of blood T cell repertoires in COVID-19 (dated by TCRdb to about 2020). Turning to the overall study: Samples covering the acute and convalescent phases of COVID-19 were provided by collaborators in the United States, Italy and Spain. A de-identified subject ID, COVID-19 status, age in years and sex were almost always included in the sample metadata. Where available, HLA class I and class II types were obtained from metadata supplied by the sample provider rather than from assay-based typing. A freely available public database, intended as a resource for researchers studying the immune response to SARS-CoV-2, is where the repertoires were released. The samples were drawn from the first 160 participants of the ongoing ImmuneRACE study and from over 950 subjects provided by 6 global collaborators. Subjects who had been exposed to COVID-19, were actively infected with it, or had recovered from it provided the deeply sampled blood TCRbeta repertoires that made up the dataset. The prospective study material was composed of cDNA or gDNA derived from T cells, B-cell-depleted T cells, or PBMCs.

With regard to this clone: No cognate antigen has been identified for it. Per-nucleotide qualities are absent, and no much larger clonotype sits a single base away.

From cysteine to phenylalanine, the CDR3 is 14 amino acids long. The sequence is cut down to CDR3 DNA, 42 bases in frame from base 1. At the junction V is shortened by 5 bases and J by 1 base, with 12 bases in between. Taken from the germline V gene (reference sequence), the CDR1 and CDR2 loops are SEHNR and FQNEAQ. The immunoSEQ Assay, a bias-controlled multiplex PCR, was used to amplify TCRbeta CDR3 regions from genomic DNA. In the source study's methods: Nucleated cell counts per sample were estimated from amplification of reference gene primers within the assay. To quantify the absolute abundance of each unique TCRbeta CDR3 rearrangement, sequence reads were collapsed and filtered. For each sample, productive Simpson clonality was calculated by taking the square root of Simpson's diversity index across productive rearrangements. The immuneACCESS repertoire file appears here via TCRdb, limited to in-frame rearrangements. These files lack a portion of the clones; in checked studies, under half of the deficit traces to unresolved V genes, and the cause of the others is not known. V, J and clone size are taken as reported in that table, and D and trimming were inferred from the DNA itself. Recorded for this sample are fewer than 400,000 clones; roughly 89% of them occurred a single time. The ten most abundant clones make up approximately 9.3% of the sample.

What the research found in general, with its limitations: How much clinical and demographic metadata was included differed by source and by participant, and the metadata was provided uncurated.

Enrolling through a virtual design, the prospective study's participants ranged in age from roughly 18 to 90 years and lived across some 23 United States geographic areas. In the prospective study, cohorts were assigned on the basis of participant-reported clinical history obtained from a screening survey and a study questionnaire. Recovered participants in ImmuneRACE Cohort 3 were defined as having two consecutive negative NP/OP PCR tests, clearance from a healthcare professional, or resolution of symptoms. In the prospective study, mobile phlebotomists collected whole blood, serum and a nasopharyngeal or oropharyngeal swab from each participant. Additional blood draws and questionnaires over an approximately two-month period could optionally be provided by prospective study participants. Blood samples from the prospective study were shipped frozen or at room temperature prior to DNA extraction.

The specimen was PBMCs or T cells enriched from blood (not recorded which). The chain is made from TRBV7-9 and TRBJ2-7; the D gene is possibly TRBD1, with 6 bases matching. This receptor was taken from a woman between 45 and 60 years old who had recovered from COVID-19. For the CDR3, the sequence is CASSQTGQSYEQYF. The DNA sequence is TGTGCCAGCAGCCAAACTGGACAGTCCTACGAGCAGTACTTC.